This T cell receptor (beta chain) was sequenced in a study of T cells in Graves' hyperthyroidism and ophthalmopathy. Participants, patients aged 18 to 65, had newly diagnosed hyperthyroidism with a duration under 2 months. TCR beta CDR3 regions were amplified from RNA. HTBI primers drove first-round RT-PCR of the TCR CDR3. A single record per CDR3 protein comes from TCRdb applying MiXCR to the multiplex PCR reads. Here the sample spans some 510,000 distinct CDR3 sequences, roughly 50% being singletons. The CDR3 is made up of 13 amino acids. Germline CDR1 reads SGDLS; CDR2 reads YYNGEE. Trimming left V 3 bases short and J 5 bases short, with 11 bases between. Details on this clonotype: What it recognizes is unknown.

Broader study findings: Within blood appeared most thyroid clonotypes that had expanded above 0.001.

The J gene is TRBJ2-5, the V gene TRBV9, with D possibly TRBD2 on 5 matching bases. This receptor was identified in a woman in her late teens or twenties with Graves' hyperthyroidism. Material: peripheral blood or thyroid tissue (not recorded which). CDR3 sequence (DNA): TGTGCCAGCAGCGACAGTCGGAGGGAGACCCAGTACTTC. This sequence encodes CASSDSRRETQYF.